One and the same sample provided the 7 T cell receptor beta chains below, sequenced in a study of T-cell memory formation after mild COVID-19. One entry per CDR3 protein, called by TCRdb with MiXCR from the 5' RACE reads. The sample lists 550,000 to 700,000 distinct CDR3 sequences, 15% to 20% occurring once. The sequenced sample consisted of PBMCs or a T cell subset sorted from them (not recorded which). These receptors were taken from an adult woman who had mild COVID-19 (a few samples of this study predate the infection). Cell type and time point are not known.

The rearrangement joins TRBV5-1 to TRBJ1-4, with 7 bases identical to TRBD1. Germline CDR1 is SGHRS and CDR2 is YFSETQ. The V segment lost 0 bases and the J segment 3 bases; nucleotides outside the gene matches: 5. The CDR3 has 16 residues. This chain's CDR3 is CASSLGDRVANEKLFF. The CDR3 region has the DNA TGCGCCAGCAGCTTGGGCGACAGGGTAGCTAATGAAAAACTGTTTTTT.

This clonotype occurred a few times. The rearrangement uses TRBV7-9 and TRBJ1-2, with a tentative D call TRBD1 (5 bases). Germline values: CDR1 SEHNR, CDR2 FQNEAQ (reference sequence). The germline V and J ends were trimmed by 3 bases and 5 bases, with 16 bases remaining between them. The CDR3 runs 15 residues. CDR3 sequence reads: CASSFSGRGLYGYTF. The CDR3 DNA follows: TGTGCCAGCAGCTTCAGCGGCCGGGGCCTTTATGGCTACACCTTC.

This clonotype showed up just a few times. In nucleotides, the CDR3 is TGTGCCAGCAGCTTGGCCGGGTTTAACTATGGCTACACCTTC. It encodes CASSLAGFNYGYTF. The chain joins TRBV5-6 to TRBJ1-2; D is undetermined. Germline CDR1 is SGHDT and CDR2 is YYEEEE. V lost 0 bases, J lost 1 base, and 7 bases lay in between. CDR3 length: 14 amino acids.

The chain combines TRBV6-5 with TRBJ2-2, with TRBD2 matching 7 bases. V trimming: 4 bases; J trimming: 7 bases; junction bases outside the gene matches: 12. The CDR3 covers 16 residues. Germline V gives CDR1 MNHEY, CDR2 SVGAGI. CDR3 sequence (DNA): TGTGCCAGCAGTTTCCTCCTCCGGGGGGAGGGCGGGGAGCTGTTTTTT. This encodes CASSFLLRGEGGELFF.

The chain is built from TRBV7-8 and TRBJ1-3; D is unclear. Per germline, CDR1 SGHVS and CDR2 FQNEAQ. V gave up 2 bases and J gave up 7 bases, with 12 bases separating them. The CDR3 consists of 14 residues. The CDR3 spells CASSLIGLYNTIYF. The CDR3 DNA is TGTGCCAGCAGCTTAATAGGGCTTTACAACACCATATATTTT. Together with reference TRBV7-8 and TRBJ1-3, the CDR3 gives the full variable domain: GAGVSQSPRYKVAKRGQDVALRCDPISGHVSLFWYQQALGQGPEFLTYFQNEAQLDKSGLPSDRFFAERPEGSVSTLKIQRTQQEDSAVYLCASSLIGLYNTIYFGEGSWLTVV.

This clonotype showed up many times. The chain is built from TRBV9 and TRBJ2-2, with 8 bases that match TRBD2. Germline values: CDR1 SGDLS, CDR2 YYNGEE. The CDR3 covers 15 residues. The V gene end was trimmed by 2 bases and the J gene end by 3 bases; junction bases not matched to a gene: 3. The CDR3 sequence is CASSVSGKDTGELFF. CDR3 bases: TGTGCCAGCAGCGTTAGCGGGAAAGACACCGGGGAGCTGTTTTTT.

The chain links TRBV28 to TRBJ1-1, with D perhaps TRBD1 (6 bases). The CDR3 has 14 amino acids. CDR1 and CDR2 from the germline V gene are MDHEN and SYDVKM. V shed 4 bases and J shed 5 bases, with 14 bases lying between them. The CDR3 DNA sequence: TGTGCCAGCAGTTCTACAGGGAGAGAGACTGAAGCTTTCTTT. It specifies CASSSTGRETEAFF.